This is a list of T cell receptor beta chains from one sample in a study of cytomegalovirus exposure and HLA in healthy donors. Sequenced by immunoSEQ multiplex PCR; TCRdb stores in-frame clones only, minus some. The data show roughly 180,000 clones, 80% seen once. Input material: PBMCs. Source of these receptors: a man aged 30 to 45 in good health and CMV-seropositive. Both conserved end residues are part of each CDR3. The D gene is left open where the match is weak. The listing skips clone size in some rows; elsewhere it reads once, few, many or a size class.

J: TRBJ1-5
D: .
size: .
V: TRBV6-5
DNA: TGTGCCAGCAGTTACCAGGGGACGCAGCCCCAGCATTTT
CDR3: CASSYQGTQPQHF

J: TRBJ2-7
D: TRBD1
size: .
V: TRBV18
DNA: TGTGCCAGCTCACCGTCGACAGGGGGGACCTACGAGCAGTACTTC
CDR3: CASSPSTGGTYEQYF

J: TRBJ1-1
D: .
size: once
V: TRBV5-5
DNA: TGTGCCAGCAGCTTGGAGTCGAGGTGGACTGAAGCTTTCTTT
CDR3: CASSLESRWTEAFF

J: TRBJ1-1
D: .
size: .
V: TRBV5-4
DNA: TGTGCCAGCAGCTTGGCGGGGGGCCCCATGAACACTGAAGCTTTCTTT
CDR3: CASSLAGGPMNTEAFF

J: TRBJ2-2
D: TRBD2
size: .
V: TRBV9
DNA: TGTGCCAGCAGCGTAGTGCCCAGCGGGGGAAACACCGGGGAGCTGTTTTTT
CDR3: CASSVVPSGGNTGELFF

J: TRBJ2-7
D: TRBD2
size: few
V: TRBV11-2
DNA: TGTGCCAGCACCCTAGCGGGAGTCTACGAGCAGTACTTC
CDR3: CASTLAGVYEQYF

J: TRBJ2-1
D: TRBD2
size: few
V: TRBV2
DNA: TGTGCCAGCAGGCGGGGGAGCTCCTACAATGAGCAGTTCTTC
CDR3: CASRRGSSYNEQFF

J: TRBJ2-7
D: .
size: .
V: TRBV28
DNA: TGTGCCAGCAGTTTATTTACAGGGTCCTACGAGCAGTACTTC
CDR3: CASSLFTGSYEQYF

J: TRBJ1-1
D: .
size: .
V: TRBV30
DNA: TGTGCCTGGAGTGTATTTCAGTTAAACACTGAAGCTTTCTTT
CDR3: CAWSVFQLNTEAFF

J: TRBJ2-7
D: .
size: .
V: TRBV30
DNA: TGTGCCTGGAGTGTAAAAGGGGCCGAGCAGTACTTC
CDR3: CAWSVKGAEQYF

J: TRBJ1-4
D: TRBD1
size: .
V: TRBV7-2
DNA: TGTGCCAGCAGCTTGGGACAGTCTAATGAAAAACTGTTTTTT
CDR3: CASSLGQSNEKLFF

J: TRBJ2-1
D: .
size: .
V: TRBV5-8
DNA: TGTGCCAGCAGCTTGGTAGGCGGGACGGAGTTCTTC
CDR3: CASSLVGGTEFF

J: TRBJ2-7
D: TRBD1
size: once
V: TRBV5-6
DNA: TGTGCCAGCAGACGCCGGGACAGGGGATACGAGCAGTACTTC
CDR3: CASRRRDRGYEQYF

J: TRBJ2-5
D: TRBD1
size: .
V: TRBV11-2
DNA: TGTGCCAGCAGCTTATGGGGAATGGTCAGGGGGCAAGAGACCCAGTACTTC
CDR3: CASSLWGMVRGQETQYF

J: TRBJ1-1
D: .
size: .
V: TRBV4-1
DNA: TGCGCCAGCAGCCAACTCCCCGGACGGGGGGGCACTGAAGCTTTCTTT
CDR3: CASSQLPGRGGTEAFF

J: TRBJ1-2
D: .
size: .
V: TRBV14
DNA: TGTGCCAGCAGCCAAGGCGGATCTTGGGTCTACACCTTC
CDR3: CASSQGGSWVYTF

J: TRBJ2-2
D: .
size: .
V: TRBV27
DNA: TGTGCCAGCAGTTTCTCCTCCCTCAGGGCCTATACCGGGGAGCTGTTTTTT
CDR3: CASSFSSLRAYTGELFF

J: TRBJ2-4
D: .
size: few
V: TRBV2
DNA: TGTGCCACCCTGAAACTAGGGGGAAACATTCAGTACTTC
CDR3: CATLKLGGNIQYF

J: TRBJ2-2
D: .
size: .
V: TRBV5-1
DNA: TGCGCCAGCAGCTTGGCTGGGGGCCCCAACACCGGGGAGCTGTTTTTT
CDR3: CASSLAGGPNTGELFF

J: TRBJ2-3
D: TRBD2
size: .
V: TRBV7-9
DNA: TGTGCCAGCAGCTTGTTAGCGGGAGGGAGCACAGATACGCAGTATTTT
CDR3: CASSLLAGGSTDTQYF

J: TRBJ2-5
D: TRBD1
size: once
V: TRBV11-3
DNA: TGTGCCAGCAGCTTAGTGACAGGGCCTGGTGGGGAGACCCAGTACTTC
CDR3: CASSLVTGPGGETQYF

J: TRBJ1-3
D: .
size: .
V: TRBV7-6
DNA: TGTGCCAGCAGCTTAGGGGCAGGCTCTGGAAACACCATATATTTT
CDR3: CASSLGAGSGNTIYF

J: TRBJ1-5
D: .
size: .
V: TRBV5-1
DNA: TGCGCCAGCAGGCAGGCCTCGGGAAGCAATCAGCCCCAGCATTTT
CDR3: CASRQASGSNQPQHF

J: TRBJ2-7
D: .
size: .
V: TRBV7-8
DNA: TGTGCCAGCAGCTTCCCGGGGAGGTACGAGCAGTACTTC
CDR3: CASSFPGRYEQYF

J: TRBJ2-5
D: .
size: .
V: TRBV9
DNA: TGTGCCAGCAGCGCCCCGGGACACCCGACCGTGGAGACCCAGTACTTC
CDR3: CASSAPGHPTVETQYF

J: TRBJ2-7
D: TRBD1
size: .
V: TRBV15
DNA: TGTGCCACCAGCGTACGACAGGGGGTTGTCTACGAGCAGTACTTC
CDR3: CATSVRQGVVYEQYF

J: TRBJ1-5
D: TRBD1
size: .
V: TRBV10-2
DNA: TGCGCCAGCACGCGGACAGGGGCGGATCAGCCCCAGCATTTT
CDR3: CASTRTGADQPQHF

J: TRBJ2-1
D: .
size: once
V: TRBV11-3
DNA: TGTGCCAGCAGCCCGGACACGAGCTCCTACAATGAGCAGTTCTTC
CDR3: CASSPDTSSYNEQFF

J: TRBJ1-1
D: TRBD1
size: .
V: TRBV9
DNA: TGTGCCAGCAGCGTAGGACAGGGCCAGGACACTGAAGCTTTCTTT
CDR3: CASSVGQGQDTEAFF

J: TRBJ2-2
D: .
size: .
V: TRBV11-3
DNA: TGTGCCAGCAGGTCATCCGGGGAGCTGTTTTTT
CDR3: CASRSSGELFF

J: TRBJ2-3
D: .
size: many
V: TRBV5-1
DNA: TGCGCCAGCAGCTTGGTAGCCCGAGTATCTAGCACAGATACGCAGTATTTT
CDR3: CASSLVARVSSTDTQYF

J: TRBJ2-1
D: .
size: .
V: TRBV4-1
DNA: TGCGCCAGCAGCCGTAAGGCCTCTAGCGCGGGGACTTACAATGAGCAGTTCTTC
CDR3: CASSRKASSAGTYNEQFF

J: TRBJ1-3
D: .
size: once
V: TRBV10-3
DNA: TGTGCCATCAGTGAGTCGCAGATCTCTGGAAACACCATATATTTT
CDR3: CAISESQISGNTIYF

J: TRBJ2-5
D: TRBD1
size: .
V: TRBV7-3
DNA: TGTGCCAGCAGCTTAGGAGGACAGGTGGGGGAGACCCAGTACTTC
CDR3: CASSLGGQVGETQYF

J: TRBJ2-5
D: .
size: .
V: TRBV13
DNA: TGTGCCAGCAGCTTAGGAGCAGGGCCGAGGGAGACCCAGTACTTC
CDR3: CASSLGAGPRETQYF

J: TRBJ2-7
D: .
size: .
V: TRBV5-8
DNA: TGTGCCAGCAGCTTCCCGGGCTACGAGCAGTACTTC
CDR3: CASSFPGYEQYF

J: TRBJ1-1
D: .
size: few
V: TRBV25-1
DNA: TGTGCCAGCAGTGAGGGGGGTGCCCACACTGAAGCTTTCTTT
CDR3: CASSEGGAHTEAFF

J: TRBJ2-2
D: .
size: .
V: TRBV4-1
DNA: TGCGCCAGCAGCCTGGAGGGGGCCGGGAACACCGGGGAGCTGTTTTTT
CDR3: CASSLEGAGNTGELFF

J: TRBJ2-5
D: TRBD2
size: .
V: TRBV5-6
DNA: TGTGCCAGCAGCTTAGGACTAGCGGGGGGGCGTGACGAGACCCAGTACTTC
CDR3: CASSLGLAGGRDETQYF

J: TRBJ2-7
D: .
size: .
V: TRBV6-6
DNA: TGTGCCAGCAGTTACAGCAGGTCCGCTGGATACGAGCAGTACTTC
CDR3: CASSYSRSAGYEQYF

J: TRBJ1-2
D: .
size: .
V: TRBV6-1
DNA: TGTGCCAGCAGTGAATTACGGGGACTCCTCCTGTGGGGCTACACCTTC
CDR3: CASSELRGLLLWGYTF

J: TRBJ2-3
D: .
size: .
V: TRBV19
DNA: TGTGCCAGCCGGTTTCAGGGTGTGGGTACAGATACGCAGTATTTT
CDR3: CASRFQGVGTDTQYF

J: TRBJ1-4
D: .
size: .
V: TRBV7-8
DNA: TGTGCCAGCAGCCTCAGGGTTGTGAGTGAAAAACTGTTTTTT
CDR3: CASSLRVVSEKLFF

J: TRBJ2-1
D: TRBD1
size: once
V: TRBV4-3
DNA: TGCGCCAGCAGCCACGGACAGGACCCCTTCTCCTACAATGAGCAGTTCTTC
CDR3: CASSHGQDPFSYNEQFF

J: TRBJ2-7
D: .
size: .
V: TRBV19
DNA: TGTGCCACCAGGGCAGAGAGCTCCTACGAGCAGTACTTC
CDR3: CATRAESSYEQYF

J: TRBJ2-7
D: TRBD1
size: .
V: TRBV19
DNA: TGTGCCAGTAGCGTGGGACAGGCTGCCCACGAGCAGTACTTC
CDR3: CASSVGQAAHEQYF

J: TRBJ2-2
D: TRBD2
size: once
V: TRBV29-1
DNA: TGCAGCGTTAAAGGACTAGCGGGATCAGGCGGGGAGCTGTTTTTT
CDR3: CSVKGLAGSGGELFF

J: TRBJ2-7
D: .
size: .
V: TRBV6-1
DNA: TGTGCCGGCGCCATTTATCAGGGCTACGAGCAGTACTTC
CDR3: CAGAIYQGYEQYF

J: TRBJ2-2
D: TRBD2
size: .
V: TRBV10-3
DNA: TGTGCCATCAGCCTTAGCGGGGGAACCGGGGAGCTGTTTTTT
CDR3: CAISLSGGTGELFF

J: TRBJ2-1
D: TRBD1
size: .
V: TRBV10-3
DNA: TGTGCCACCCTGGAGGACAGGGTTGATGAGCAGTTCTTC
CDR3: CATLEDRVDEQFF

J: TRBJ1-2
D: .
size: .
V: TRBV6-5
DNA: TGTGCCAGCAGCGACCTCCGGGGAGGGAGGTATGGCTACACCTTC
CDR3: CASSDLRGGRYGYTF

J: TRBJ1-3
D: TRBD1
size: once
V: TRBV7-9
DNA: TGTGCCAGCAGCGGAAGGGACAGGGGAAAAGGAAACACCATATATTTT
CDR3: CASSGRDRGKGNTIYF

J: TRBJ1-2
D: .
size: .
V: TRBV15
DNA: TGTGCCACCAGCAGAGGGAAAAGGGGCGGCGGCGGCTACACCTTC
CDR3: CATSRGKRGGGGYTF

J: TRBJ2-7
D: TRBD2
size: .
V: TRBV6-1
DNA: TGTGCCAGCTCCGGGACTAGCCCCTCCGAGCAGTACTTC
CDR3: CASSGTSPSEQYF

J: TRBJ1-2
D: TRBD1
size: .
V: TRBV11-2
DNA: TGTGCCAGCAGCTTAGTGGGACAGGGCAAATATTATGGCTACACCTTC
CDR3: CASSLVGQGKYYGYTF

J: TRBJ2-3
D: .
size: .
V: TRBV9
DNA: TGTGCCAGCAGCGTAGATCTGGCCCCTAGCACAGATACGCAGTATTTT
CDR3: CASSVDLAPSTDTQYF

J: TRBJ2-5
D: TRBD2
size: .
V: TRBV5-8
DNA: TGTGCCAGCAGCCTCTGGACTAGCGGGAATTCAGAGACCCAGTACTTC
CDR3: CASSLWTSGNSETQYF

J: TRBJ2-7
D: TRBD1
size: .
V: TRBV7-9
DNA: TGTGCCAGCAGCCGCCCCTCGAGAAGACAGGGAGACTACGAGCAGTACTTC
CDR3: CASSRPSRRQGDYEQYF

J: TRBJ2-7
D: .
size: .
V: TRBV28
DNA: TGTGCCAGCAGCTTGGAACTAGCCGGACGCGAGCAGTACTTC
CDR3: CASSLELAGREQYF